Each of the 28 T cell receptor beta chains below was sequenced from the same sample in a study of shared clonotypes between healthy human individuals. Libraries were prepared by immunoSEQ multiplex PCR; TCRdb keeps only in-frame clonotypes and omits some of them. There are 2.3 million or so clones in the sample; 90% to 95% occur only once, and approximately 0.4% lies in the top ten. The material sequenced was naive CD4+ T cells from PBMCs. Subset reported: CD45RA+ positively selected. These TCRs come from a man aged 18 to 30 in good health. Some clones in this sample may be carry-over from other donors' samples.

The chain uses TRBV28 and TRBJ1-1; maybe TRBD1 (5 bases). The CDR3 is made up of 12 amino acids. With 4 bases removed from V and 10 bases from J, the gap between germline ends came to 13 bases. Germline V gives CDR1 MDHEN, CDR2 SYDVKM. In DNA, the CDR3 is TGTGCCAGCAGTTCCAGACAGAAGAGAGCTTTCTTT. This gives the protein CASSSRQKRAFF.

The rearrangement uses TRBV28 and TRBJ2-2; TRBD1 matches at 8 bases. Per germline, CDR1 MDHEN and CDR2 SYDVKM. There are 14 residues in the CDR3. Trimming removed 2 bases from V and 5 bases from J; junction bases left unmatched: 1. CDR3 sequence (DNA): TGTGCCAGCAGTTTAGGGGACAGGACCGGGGAGCTGTTTTTT. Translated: CASSLGDRTGELFF.

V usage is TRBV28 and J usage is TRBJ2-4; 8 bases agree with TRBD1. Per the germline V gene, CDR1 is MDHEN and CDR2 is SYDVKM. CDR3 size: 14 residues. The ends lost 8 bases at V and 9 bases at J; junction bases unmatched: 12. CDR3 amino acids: CASGLTGDLAIQYF. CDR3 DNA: TGTGCCAGCGGCCTGACAGGGGATTTGGCCATTCAGTACTTC.

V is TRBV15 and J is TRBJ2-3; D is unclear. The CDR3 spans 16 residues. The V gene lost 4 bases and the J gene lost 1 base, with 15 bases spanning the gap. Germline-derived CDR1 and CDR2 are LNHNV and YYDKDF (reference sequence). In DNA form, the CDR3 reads TGTGCCACCAGCAAAGACGGGCGGAGCCGCACAGATACGCAGTATTTT. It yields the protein CATSKDGRSRTDTQYF.

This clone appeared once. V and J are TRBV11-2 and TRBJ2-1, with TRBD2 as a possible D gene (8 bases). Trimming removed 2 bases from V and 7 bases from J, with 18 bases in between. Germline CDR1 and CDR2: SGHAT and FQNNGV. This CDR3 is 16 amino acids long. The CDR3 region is CASSLYVAGTVNEQFF. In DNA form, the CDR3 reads TGTGCCAGCAGCTTATATGTAGCGGGGACAGTGAATGAGCAGTTCTTC.

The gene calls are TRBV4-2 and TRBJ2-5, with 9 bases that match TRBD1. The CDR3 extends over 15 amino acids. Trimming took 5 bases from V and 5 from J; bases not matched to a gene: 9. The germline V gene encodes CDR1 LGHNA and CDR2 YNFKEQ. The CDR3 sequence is CASSVRDRVGETQYF. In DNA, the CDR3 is TGTGCCAGCAGCGTGCGGGACAGGGTAGGGGAGACCCAGTACTTC.

CDR3 loop: CASSLSDTGYTF. The CDR3, as DNA: TGTGCCAGCAGCTTATCGGACACTGGCTACACCTTC. The chain couples TRBV7-9 to TRBJ1-2; possibly TRBD1 for D (5 bases). Germline CDR1 SEHNR, CDR2 FQNEAQ (reference sequence). The germline V and J ends were trimmed by 2 bases and 7 bases, with 8 bases remaining between them. CDR3 length: 12 amino acids.

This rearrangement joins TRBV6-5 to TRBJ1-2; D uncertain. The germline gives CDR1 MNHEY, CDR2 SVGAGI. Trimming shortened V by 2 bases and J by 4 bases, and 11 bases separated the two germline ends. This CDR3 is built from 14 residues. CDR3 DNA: TGTGCCAGCAGTTACCACCAGGCCGCCTATGGCTACACCTTC. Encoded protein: CASSYHQAAYGYTF.

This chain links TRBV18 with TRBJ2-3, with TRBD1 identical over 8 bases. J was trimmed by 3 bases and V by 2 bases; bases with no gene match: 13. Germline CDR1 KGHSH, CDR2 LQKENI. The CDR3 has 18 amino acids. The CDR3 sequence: CASSPFWSRQGSTDTQYF. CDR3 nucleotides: TGTGCCAGCTCACCATTCTGGAGTAGACAGGGGAGTACAGATACGCAGTATTTT. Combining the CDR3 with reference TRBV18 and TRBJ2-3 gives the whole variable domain NAGVMQNPRHLVRRRGQEARLRCSPMKGHSHVYWYRQLPEEGLKFMVYLQKENIIDESGMPKERFSAEFPKEGPSILRIQQVVRGDSAAYFCASSPFWSRQGSTDTQYFGPGTRLTVL.

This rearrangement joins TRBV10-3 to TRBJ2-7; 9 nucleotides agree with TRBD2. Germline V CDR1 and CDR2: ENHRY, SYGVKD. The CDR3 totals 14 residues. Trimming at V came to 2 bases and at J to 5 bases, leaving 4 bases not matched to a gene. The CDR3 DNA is TGTGCCATCAGTGAGAAGGGCGGGAGGGACGAGCAGTACTTC. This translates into CAISEKGGRDEQYF.

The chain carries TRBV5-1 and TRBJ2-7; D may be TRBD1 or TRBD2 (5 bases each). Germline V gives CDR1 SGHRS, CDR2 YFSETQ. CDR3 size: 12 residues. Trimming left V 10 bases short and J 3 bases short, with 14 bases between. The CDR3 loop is CASGETVYEQYF. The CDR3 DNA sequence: TGCGCCTCCGGGGAGACAGTCTACGAGCAGTACTTC.

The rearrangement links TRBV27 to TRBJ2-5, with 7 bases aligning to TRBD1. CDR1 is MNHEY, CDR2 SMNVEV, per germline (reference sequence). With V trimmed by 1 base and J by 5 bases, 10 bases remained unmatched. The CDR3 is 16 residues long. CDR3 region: CASSLYGTAFLETQYF. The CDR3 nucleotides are TGTGCCAGCAGTTTATATGGGACAGCGTTTTTGGAGACCCAGTACTTC.

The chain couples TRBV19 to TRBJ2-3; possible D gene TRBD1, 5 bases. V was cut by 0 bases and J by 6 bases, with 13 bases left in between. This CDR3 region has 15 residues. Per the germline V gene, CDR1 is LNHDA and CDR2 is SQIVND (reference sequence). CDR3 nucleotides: TGTGCCAGTAGTATAGAGTCAGGGATAAGGGATACGCAGTATTTT. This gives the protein CASSIESGIRDTQYF.

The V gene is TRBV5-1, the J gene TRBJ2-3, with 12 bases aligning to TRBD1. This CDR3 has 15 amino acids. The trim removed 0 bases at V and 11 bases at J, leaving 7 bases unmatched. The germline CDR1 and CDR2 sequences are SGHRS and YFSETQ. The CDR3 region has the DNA TGCGCCAGCAGCTTGGATGGGACAGGGGGCTTGATGCAGTATTTT. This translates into CASSLDGTGGLMQYF. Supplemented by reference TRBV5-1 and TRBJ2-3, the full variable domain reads KAGVTQTPRYLIKTRGQQVTLSCSPISGHRSVSWYQQTPGQGLQFLFEYFSETQRNKGNFPGRFSGRQFSNSRSEMNVSTLELGDSALYLCASSLDGTGGLMQYFGPGTRLTVL.

DNA of the CDR3: TGTGCCAGCAGCTTAGGGACAGAATTCTACGAGCAGTACTTC. Encoded protein: CASSLGTEFYEQYF. V gene TRBV11-2 combines with J gene TRBJ2-7, with D possibly matching TRBD1 (6 bases). V was pared by 1 base and J by 3 bases, with 10 bases between. The CDR3 contains 14 residues. CDR1 is SGHAT, CDR2 FQNNGV, per germline.

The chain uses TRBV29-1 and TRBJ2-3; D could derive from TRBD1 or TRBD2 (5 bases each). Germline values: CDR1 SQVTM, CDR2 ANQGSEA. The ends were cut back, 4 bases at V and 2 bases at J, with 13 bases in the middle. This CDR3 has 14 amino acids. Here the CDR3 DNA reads TGCAGCGTTGCAGGGAGAGGCCCCACAGATACGCAGTATTTT. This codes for CSVAGRGPTDTQYF.

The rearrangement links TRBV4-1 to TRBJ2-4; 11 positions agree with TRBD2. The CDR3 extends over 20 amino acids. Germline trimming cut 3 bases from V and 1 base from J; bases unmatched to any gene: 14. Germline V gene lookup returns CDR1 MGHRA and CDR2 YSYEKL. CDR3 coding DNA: TGCGCCAGCAGCCAGGGCCGTAATCTAGCGGGAGGATCTGCCAAAAACATTCAGTACTTC. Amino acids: CASSQGRNLAGGSAKNIQYF.

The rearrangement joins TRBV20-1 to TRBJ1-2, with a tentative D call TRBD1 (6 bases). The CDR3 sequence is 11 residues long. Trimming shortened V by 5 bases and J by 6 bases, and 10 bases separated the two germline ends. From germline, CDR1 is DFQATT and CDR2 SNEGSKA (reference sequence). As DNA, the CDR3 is TGCAGTGCTGGGGGCAGTCATGGCTACACCTTC. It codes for CSAGGSHGYTF.

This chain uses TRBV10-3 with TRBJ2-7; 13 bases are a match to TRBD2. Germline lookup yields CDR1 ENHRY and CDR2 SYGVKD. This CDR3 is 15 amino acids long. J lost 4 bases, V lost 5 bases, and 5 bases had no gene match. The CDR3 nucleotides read TGTGCCATCAGTTCGGGACTAGCGGGATCGTACGAGCAGTACTTC. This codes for CAISSGLAGSYEQYF.

The CDR3 protein is CASRKPGVNTGELFF. The DNA of the CDR3 is TGTGCCAGCAGAAAACCAGGGGTCAACACCGGGGAGCTGTTTTTT. The rearrangement joins TRBV6-5 to TRBJ2-2; a weak D match, TRBD1 (6 bases). Germline loops: CDR1 MNHEY, CDR2 SVGAGI. The CDR3 is 15 residues long. Trimming shortened V by 6 bases and J by 2 bases, and 13 bases separated the two germline ends.

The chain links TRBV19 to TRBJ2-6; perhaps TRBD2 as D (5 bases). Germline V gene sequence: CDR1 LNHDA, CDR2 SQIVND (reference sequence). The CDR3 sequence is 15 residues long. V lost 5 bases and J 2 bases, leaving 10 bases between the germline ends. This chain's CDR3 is CASSPGRAGANVLTF. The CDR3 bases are TGTGCCAGTAGTCCTGGGAGAGCTGGGGCCAACGTCCTGACTTTC. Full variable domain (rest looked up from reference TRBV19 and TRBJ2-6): DGGITQSPKYLFRKEGQNVTLSCEQNLNHDAMYWYRQDPGQGLRLIYYSQIVNDFQKGDIAEGYSVSREKKESFPLTVTSAQKNPTAFYLCASSPGRAGANVLTFGAGSRLTVL.

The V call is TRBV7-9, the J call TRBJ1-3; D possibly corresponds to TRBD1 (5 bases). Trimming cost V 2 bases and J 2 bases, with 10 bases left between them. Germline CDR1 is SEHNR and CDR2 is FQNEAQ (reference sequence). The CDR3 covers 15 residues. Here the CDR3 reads CASSLMAGPGNTIYF. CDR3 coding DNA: TGTGCCAGCAGCTTAATGGCAGGGCCTGGAAACACCATATATTTT.

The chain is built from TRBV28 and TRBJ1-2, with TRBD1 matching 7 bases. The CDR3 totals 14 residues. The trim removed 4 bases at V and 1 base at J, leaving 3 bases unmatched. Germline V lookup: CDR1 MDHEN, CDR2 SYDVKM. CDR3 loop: CASSSGQDNYGYTF. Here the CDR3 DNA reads TGTGCCAGCAGTTCCGGACAGGATAACTATGGCTACACCTTC.

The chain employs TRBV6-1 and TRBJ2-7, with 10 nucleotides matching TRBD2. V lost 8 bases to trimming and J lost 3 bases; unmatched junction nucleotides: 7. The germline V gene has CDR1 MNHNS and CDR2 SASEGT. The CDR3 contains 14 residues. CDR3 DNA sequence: TGTGCCAGCGTACTAGCGGGAAGGTTCTACGAGCAGTACTTC. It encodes CASVLAGRFYEQYF.

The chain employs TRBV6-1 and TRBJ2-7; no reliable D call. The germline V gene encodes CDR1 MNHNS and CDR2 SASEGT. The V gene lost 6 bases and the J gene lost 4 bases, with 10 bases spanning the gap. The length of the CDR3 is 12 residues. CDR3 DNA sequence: TGTGCCAGCAGGACGACGGAGTACGAGCAGTACTTC. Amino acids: CASRTTEYEQYF.

CDR3 residues: CSVLPGAEQFF. The CDR3 DNA reads TGCAGCGTCCTCCCAGGGGCGGAGCAGTTCTTC. This chain joins TRBV29-1 and TRBJ2-1; maybe TRBD1 (6 bases). CDR3 size: 11 residues. The V and J ends lost 6 bases and 10 bases respectively, with 13 bases between them. CDR1 SQVTM and CDR2 ANQGSEA come from the germline V gene.

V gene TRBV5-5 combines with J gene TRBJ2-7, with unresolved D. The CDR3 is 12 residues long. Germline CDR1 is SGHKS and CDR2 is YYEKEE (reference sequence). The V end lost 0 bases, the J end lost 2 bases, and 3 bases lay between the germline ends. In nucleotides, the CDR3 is TGTGCCAGCAGCTTGGGAACCTACGAGCAGTACTTC. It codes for CASSLGTYEQYF.

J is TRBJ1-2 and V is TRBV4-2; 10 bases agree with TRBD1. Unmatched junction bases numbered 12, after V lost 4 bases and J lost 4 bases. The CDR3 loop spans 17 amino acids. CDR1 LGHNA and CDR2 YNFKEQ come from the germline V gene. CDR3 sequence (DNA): TGTGCCAGCAGCCCCCCCTACCCGGACAGGGGGGGCTATGGCTACACCTTC. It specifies CASSPPYPDRGGYGYTF.